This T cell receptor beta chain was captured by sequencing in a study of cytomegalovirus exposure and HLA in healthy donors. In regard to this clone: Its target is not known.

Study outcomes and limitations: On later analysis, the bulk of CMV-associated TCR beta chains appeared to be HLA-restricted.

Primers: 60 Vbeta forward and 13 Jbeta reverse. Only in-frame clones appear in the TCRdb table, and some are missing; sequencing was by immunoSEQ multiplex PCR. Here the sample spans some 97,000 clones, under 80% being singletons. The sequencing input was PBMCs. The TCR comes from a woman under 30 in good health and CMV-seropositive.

The CDR3 sequence is CAARRAATEKLFF. The CDR3 nucleotides read TGTGCCGCCCGCAGGGCGGCGACTGAAAAACTGTTTTTT. The rearrangement links TRBV27 to TRBJ1-4, with D possibly being TRBD1 (5 bases). V lost 11 bases and J 7 bases, leaving 17 bases between the germline ends. The CDR3 is 13 residues long. Per germline, CDR1 MNHEY and CDR2 SMNVEV (reference sequence).